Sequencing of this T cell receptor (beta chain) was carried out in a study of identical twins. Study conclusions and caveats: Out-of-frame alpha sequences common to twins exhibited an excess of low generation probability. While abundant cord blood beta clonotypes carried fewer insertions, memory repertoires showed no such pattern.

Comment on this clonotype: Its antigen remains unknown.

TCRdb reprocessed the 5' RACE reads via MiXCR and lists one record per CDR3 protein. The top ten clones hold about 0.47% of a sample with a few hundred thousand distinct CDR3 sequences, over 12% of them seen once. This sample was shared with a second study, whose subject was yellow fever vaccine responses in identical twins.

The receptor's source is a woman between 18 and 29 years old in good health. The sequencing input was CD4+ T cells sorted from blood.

CDR3 protein: CASSAPQGQNSPLHF. CDR3 nucleotide sequence: TGTGCCAGCAGTGCCCCACAGGGGCAGAATTCACCCCTCCACTTT. This sequence joins TRBV28 and TRBJ1-6; 7 bases align to TRBD1. The length of the CDR3 is 15 residues. CDR1 is MDHEN, CDR2 SYDVKM, per germline. Trimming at V came to 5 bases and at J to 7 bases, leaving 8 bases not matched to a gene.